The TCR beta chain under discussion was sequenced for a study of blood T cell repertoires in COVID-19. Study details: Researchers got acute and convalescent COVID-19 samples from the United States, Italy and Spain. PBMCs, B-cell-depleted T cells, or T cells provided the cDNA or gDNA that made up the material.

Under the authors' procedure: How many nucleated cells were present was estimated from reference gene primer amplification. Profiled with immunoSEQ multiplex PCR; TCRdb holds only in-frame clones, not every one. Clone size and V and J calls were adopted from that table, with D and trimming inferred from the DNA. The sample includes fewer than 250,000 clones, roughly 91% of them seen just once. Trimming took 6 bases from V and 3 from J; bases not matched to a gene: 7. The CDR3 is 14 residues long. CDR1 is MNHEY and CDR2 is SVGAGI in the germline V gene. Those enrolled in Seattle joined during active infection and were followed longitudinally afterward.

The sequenced material came from peripheral blood. The V gene is TRBV6-5, the J gene TRBJ2-7, with 8 positions matching TRBD1. The clonotype originates from a man aged 25-45 years with COVID-19, enrolled during active disease. The CDR3 bases are TGTGCCAGCAGGGTGACAGGGGTAGTCTACGAGCAGTACTTC. It is translated as CASRVTGVVYEQYF.